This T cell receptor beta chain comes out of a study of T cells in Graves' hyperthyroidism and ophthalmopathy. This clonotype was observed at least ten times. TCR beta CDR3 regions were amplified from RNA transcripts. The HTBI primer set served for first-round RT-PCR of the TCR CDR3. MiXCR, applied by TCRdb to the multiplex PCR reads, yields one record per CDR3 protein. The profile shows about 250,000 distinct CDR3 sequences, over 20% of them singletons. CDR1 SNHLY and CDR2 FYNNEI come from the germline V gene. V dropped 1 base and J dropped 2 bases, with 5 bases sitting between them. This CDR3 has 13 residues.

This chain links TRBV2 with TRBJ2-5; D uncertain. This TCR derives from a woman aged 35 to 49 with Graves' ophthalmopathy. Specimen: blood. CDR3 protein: CASSEDSQETQYF. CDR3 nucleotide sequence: TGTGCCAGCAGTGAAGACAGTCAAGAGACCCAGTACTTC. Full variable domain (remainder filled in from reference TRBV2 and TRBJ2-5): EPEVTQTPSHQVTQMGQEVILRCVPISNHLYFYWYRQILGQKVEFLVSFYNNEISEKSEIFDDQFSVERPDGSNFTLKIRSTKLEDSAMYFCASSEDSQETQYFGPGTRLLVL.